These 18 T cell receptor beta chains share one sample of origin, sequenced in a study of cytomegalovirus exposure and HLA in healthy donors. The PCR made use of 60 Vbeta and 13 Jbeta primers. Clones were sequenced by immunoSEQ multiplex PCR, and TCRdb holds only the in-frame ones, with some missing. The data hold fewer than 200,000 clones, with 80% observed a single time. Sequenced material: PBMCs. The receptor source for this set is a human donor in good health.

J is TRBJ1-3 and V is TRBV4-3; D possibly corresponds to TRBD1 (5 bases). Trimming removed 3 bases from V and 2 bases from J, with 17 bases in between. The germline V gene has CDR1 LGHNA and CDR2 YSLEER. There are 17 residues in the CDR3. The CDR3 sequence is CASSHSRAGLTGNTIYF. The CDR3 DNA follows: TGCGCCAGCAGCCACTCTAGGGCAGGGCTTACTGGAAACACCATATATTTT.

The chain joins TRBV6-1 to TRBJ2-5; TRBD1 agrees at 9 bases. The V gene end was trimmed by 5 bases and the J gene end by 2 bases; junction bases not matched to a gene: 3. Germline CDR1 and CDR2: MNHNS and SASEGT. This CDR3 spans 14 amino acids. This CDR3 reads CASSMGTGQETQYF. CDR3 DNA: TGTGCCAGCAGTATGGGGACAGGGCAAGAGACCCAGTACTTC.

The chain is built from TRBV6-5 and TRBJ1-2; D may be TRBD1 (5 bases). CDR3 size: 12 residues. Trimming left V 5 bases short and J 7 bases short, with 11 bases between. Germline CDR1 MNHEY, CDR2 SVGAGI. The CDR3 DNA follows: TGTGCCAGCAGTCCAGGGTTTGGTGGCTACACCTTC. It yields the protein CASSPGFGGYTF.

The DNA of the CDR3 is TGTGCCAGCAGCTCATACTCTAGCTCCTACGAGCAGTACTTC. Translating gives CASSSYSSSYEQYF. The chain carries TRBV5-8 and TRBJ2-7; D gene uncertain. From germline, CDR1 is SGHTS and CDR2 YDEGEE. The length of the CDR3 is 14 residues. The germline V and J ends were trimmed by 3 bases and 0 bases, with 10 bases remaining between them.

The CDR3 is CASRRSGNTIYF. The DNA for the CDR3 is TGTGCCAGCAGGCGCTCTGGAAACACCATATATTTT. The V call is TRBV6-1, the J call TRBJ1-3; D is unresolved. The CDR3 totals 12 residues. Trimming stripped 6 bases from V and 0 bases from J, with 3 bases between. From germline, CDR1 is MNHNS and CDR2 SASEGT.

CDR3 nucleotide sequence: TGCGCCAGCAGCCAAAGGGACTCGGGTGAAAAACTGTTTTTT. Its translation is CASSQRDSGEKLFF. The chain is built from TRBV4-1 and TRBJ1-4, with TRBD1 as a possible D gene (5 bases). The V end was cut by 2 bases, the J end by 7 bases, with 11 bases between. CDR1 MGHRA and CDR2 YSYEKL come from the germline V gene. There are 14 residues in the CDR3.

The chain joins TRBV11-1 to TRBJ1-5, with 7 bases identical to TRBD1. CDR1 and CDR2 (germline): SGHAT, FQDESV (reference sequence). Trimming removed 5 bases from V and 5 bases from J; junction bases left unmatched: 3. The CDR3 is 13 amino acids. CDR3 DNA: TGTGCCAGCAGCGCCGACAGGGATCAGCCCCAGCATTTT. It encodes CASSADRDQPQHF.

The rearrangement links TRBV7-2 to TRBJ2-5; 8 nucleotides line up with TRBD1. With 5 bases clipped from V and 2 bases from J, the junction kept 4 bases outside the gene matches. This CDR3 region has 14 residues. From germline, CDR1 is SGHTA and CDR2 FQGNSA. In DNA form, the CDR3 reads TGTGCCAGCAGCCGAAGGACAGGGCAAGAGACCCAGTACTTC. It specifies CASSRRTGQETQYF. Drawing the rest from reference TRBV7-2 and TRBJ2-5, the complete variable domain is GAGVSQSPSNKVTEKGKDVELRCDPISGHTALYWYRQSLGQGLEFLIYFQGNSAPDKSGLPSDRFSAERTGGSVSTLTIQRTQQEDSAVYLCASSRRTGQETQYFGPGTRLLVL.

In this sample, this clone turned up once. V gene TRBV4-2 combines with J gene TRBJ2-1, with 8 bases lining up with TRBD2. The CDR3 covers 15 residues. V shed 2 bases and J 10 bases; nucleotides not matched to a gene: 10. The V gene's germline CDR1 is LGHNA and CDR2 YNFKEQ. In DNA form, the CDR3 reads TGTGCCAGCAGCCAAACTAGCGGCGCGATTTACGAGCAGTTCTTC. Protein product: CASSQTSGAIYEQFF.

V gene TRBV19 combines with J gene TRBJ2-3, with D hard to call. The CDR3 sequence is 14 residues long. The germline V gene has CDR1 LNHDA and CDR2 SQIVND (reference sequence). V lost 1 base and J 4 bases, leaving 9 bases between the germline ends. The CDR3 nucleotides read TGTGCCAGTAGTATAGTTCCTCTAGCAGATACGCAGTATTTT. It translates to CASSIVPLADTQYF.

CDR3 residues: CASSDPQGPDYGYTF. CDR3 nucleotides: TGTGCCAGCAGTGACCCACAGGGACCTGACTATGGCTACACCTTC. The chain has TRBV6-1 and TRBJ1-2; maybe TRBD1 (6 bases). This CDR3 spans 15 amino acids. V dropped 3 bases and J dropped 3 bases, with 14 bases sitting between them. Germline CDR1 reads MNHNS; CDR2 reads SASEGT.

V and J are TRBV5-1 and TRBJ2-7, with D possibly matching TRBD2 (6 bases). The length of the CDR3 is 14 residues. The V end was cut by 2 bases, the J end by 2 bases, with 11 bases between. The germline V gene encodes CDR1 SGHRS and CDR2 YFSETQ. The CDR3 spells CASSFWDSTYEQYF. Here the CDR3 DNA reads TGCGCCAGCAGCTTTTGGGACTCGACCTACGAGCAGTACTTC.

The rearrangement uses TRBV9 and TRBJ1-2, with D possibly matching TRBD1 (6 bases). CDR1 is SGDLS and CDR2 is YYNGEE in the germline V gene. The CDR3 is 11 amino acids. The V end was cut by 7 bases, the J end by 7 bases, with 11 bases between. The CDR3: CASGGYPGYTF. CDR3 bases: TGTGCCAGCGGGGGCTATCCTGGCTACACCTTC.

The genes are TRBV7-3 and TRBJ2-1; D gene uncertain. Trimming took 5 bases from V and 5 from J, leaving 10 bases between them. Per the germline V gene, CDR1 is SGHTA and CDR2 is FQGTGA. The CDR3 extends over 13 amino acids. CDR3 DNA sequence: TGTGCCAGCAGCACCACTCCGCACAATGAGCAGTTCTTC. This gives the protein CASSTTPHNEQFF.

This clone appeared a single time. V gene TRBV11-2 combines with J gene TRBJ1-1; D perhaps matches TRBD1 (5 bases). Trimming stripped 0 bases from V and 3 bases from J, with 5 bases between. Germline V gene data show CDR1 as SGHAT and CDR2 as FQNNGV. The CDR3 length is 13 residues. For the CDR3, the DNA is TGTGCCAGCAGCTTAGAAGGGGACACTGAAGCTTTCTTT. Protein product: CASSLEGDTEAFF.

The table lists this clone with a few counts. The J gene is TRBJ1-1, the V gene TRBV10-3; TRBD1 might be the D (5 bases). Germline V gene sequence: CDR1 ENHRY, CDR2 SYGVKD. With 11 bases removed from V and 6 bases from J, the gap between germline ends came to 19 bases. This CDR3 region has 13 residues. CDR3 nucleotide sequence: TGTGCCGCGATGGGACCGCCGGGGGCTGAAGCTTTCTTT. Its protein product is CAAMGPPGAEAFF.

A few counts support this clone. This sequence joins TRBV4-3 and TRBJ1-1; D ambiguous. From germline, CDR1 is LGHNA and CDR2 YSLEER. Between the trimmed V and J ends, which lost 0 bases and 1 base, there was a span of 9 bases. The CDR3 length is 15 residues. The CDR3 DNA follows: TGCGCCAGCAGCCAAGACCGGTATGCGAACACTGAAGCTTTCTTT. It codes for CASSQDRYANTEAFF.

This clone has only one observation. The chain combines TRBV19 with TRBJ2-3; 7 bases map to TRBD2. J was trimmed by 8 bases and V by 1 base; bases with no gene match: 12. Germline V gives CDR1 LNHDA, CDR2 SQIVND (reference sequence). The CDR3 has 16 amino acids. The CDR3 loop is CASSIVAGDPPGTQYF. The DNA of the CDR3 is TGTGCCAGTAGTATAGTTGCGGGGGACCCGCCAGGTACGCAGTATTTT.